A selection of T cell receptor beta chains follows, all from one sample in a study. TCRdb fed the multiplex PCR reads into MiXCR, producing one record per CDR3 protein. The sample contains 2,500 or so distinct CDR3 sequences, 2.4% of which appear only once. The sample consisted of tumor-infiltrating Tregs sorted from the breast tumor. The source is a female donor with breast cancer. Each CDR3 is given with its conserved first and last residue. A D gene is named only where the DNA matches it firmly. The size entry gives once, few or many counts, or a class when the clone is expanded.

CDR3aa: CASGRTDNYGYTF
CDR3nt: TGTGCCAGCGGCCGGACAGATAACTATGGCTACACCTTC
v_gene: TRBV12-3/TRBV12-4
d_gene: .
abundance: medium-sized
j_gene: TRBJ1-2

CDR3aa: CASSLSQNYGYTF
CDR3nt: TGTGCCAGCAGTTTAAGTCAGAACTATGGCTACACCTTC
v_gene: TRBV12-3/TRBV12-4
d_gene: .
abundance: medium-sized
j_gene: TRBJ1-2

CDR3aa: CASSRGQTNYGYTF
CDR3nt: TGTGCCAGCAGCCGGGGCCAGACCAACTATGGCTACACCTTC
v_gene: TRBV12-3/TRBV12-4
d_gene: .
abundance: medium-sized
j_gene: TRBJ1-2

CDR3aa: CASNMGGYTF
CDR3nt: TGTGCCAGCAACATGGGTGGCTACACCTTC
v_gene: TRBV12-3/TRBV12-4
d_gene: .
abundance: medium-sized
j_gene: TRBJ1-2

CDR3aa: CASSPYDGPYGYTF
CDR3nt: TGTGCCAGCAGCCCCTATGACGGGCCTTATGGCTACACCTTC
v_gene: TRBV12-3/TRBV12-4
d_gene: .
abundance: medium-sized
j_gene: TRBJ1-2

CDR3aa: CASIRENSNYGYTF
CDR3nt: TGTGCCAGCATAAGGGAAAACTCTAACTATGGCTACACCTTC
v_gene: TRBV12-3/TRBV12-4
d_gene: .
abundance: medium-sized
j_gene: TRBJ1-2

CDR3aa: CASSRAEGDDYGYTF
CDR3nt: TGTGCCAGCAGCCGCGCAGAGGGAGACGACTATGGCTACACCTTC
v_gene: TRBV12-3/TRBV12-4
d_gene: .
abundance: medium-sized
j_gene: TRBJ1-2

CDR3aa: CASSLADYGYTF
CDR3nt: TGTGCCAGCAGTTTGGCCGACTATGGCTACACCTTC
v_gene: TRBV12-3/TRBV12-4
d_gene: .
abundance: medium-sized
j_gene: TRBJ1-2

CDR3aa: CASSLWERGYTF
CDR3nt: TGTGCCAGCAGTTTATGGGAGCGTGGCTACACCTTC
v_gene: TRBV12-3/TRBV12-4
d_gene: .
abundance: medium-sized
j_gene: TRBJ1-2

CDR3aa: CASSLRGYDGYTF
CDR3nt: TGTGCCAGCAGTTTACGAGGGTACGATGGCTACACCTTC
v_gene: TRBV12-3/TRBV12-4
d_gene: .
abundance: medium-sized
j_gene: TRBJ1-2

CDR3aa: CASSLRAEANYGYTF
CDR3nt: TGTGCCAGCAGTTTAAGGGCAGAAGCTAACTATGGCTACACCTTC
v_gene: TRBV12-3/TRBV12-4
d_gene: .
abundance: medium-sized
j_gene: TRBJ1-2

CDR3aa: CASIMVNYGYTF
CDR3nt: TGTGCCAGCATTATGGTGAACTATGGCTACACCTTC
v_gene: TRBV12-3/TRBV12-4
d_gene: .
abundance: medium-sized
j_gene: TRBJ1-2

CDR3aa: CASSSPGQGHYGYTF
CDR3nt: TGTGCCAGCAGTTCTCCGGGACAGGGGCACTATGGCTACACCTTC
v_gene: TRBV12-3/TRBV12-4
d_gene: TRBD1
abundance: medium-sized
j_gene: TRBJ1-2

CDR3aa: CASSTQDGAGYGYTF
CDR3nt: TGTGCCAGCAGTACCCAGGACGGGGCTGGGTATGGCTACACCTTC
v_gene: TRBV12-3/TRBV12-4
d_gene: .
abundance: medium-sized
j_gene: TRBJ1-2

CDR3aa: CASRPTGTGGYGYTF
CDR3nt: TGTGCCAGCAGACCTACCGGGACAGGAGGCTATGGCTACACCTTC
v_gene: TRBV12-3/TRBV12-4
d_gene: TRBD1
abundance: medium-sized
j_gene: TRBJ1-2

CDR3aa: CASSLQYGYTF
CDR3nt: TGTGCCAGCAGTTTACAGTATGGCTACACCTTC
v_gene: TRBV12-3/TRBV12-4
d_gene: .
abundance: medium-sized
j_gene: TRBJ1-2

CDR3aa: CASSLAGTGVNGYTF
CDR3nt: TGTGCCAGCAGTTTGGCCGGGACAGGGGTGAATGGCTACACCTTC
v_gene: TRBV12-3/TRBV12-4
d_gene: TRBD1
abundance: medium-sized
j_gene: TRBJ1-2

CDR3aa: CASSSNTYGYTF
CDR3nt: TGTGCCAGCAGTTCCAATACCTATGGCTACACCTTC
v_gene: TRBV12-3/TRBV12-4
d_gene: .
abundance: medium-sized
j_gene: TRBJ1-2

CDR3aa: CASSFPPYGTGYGYTF
CDR3nt: TGTGCCAGCAGTTTCCCGCCCTACGGGACAGGGTATGGCTACACCTTC
v_gene: TRBV12-3/TRBV12-4
d_gene: TRBD1
abundance: medium-sized
j_gene: TRBJ1-2

CDR3aa: CASSPGTFLGYTF
CDR3nt: TGTGCCAGCAGTCCCGGGACATTTCTTGGCTACACCTTC
v_gene: TRBV12-3/TRBV12-4
d_gene: .
abundance: medium-sized
j_gene: TRBJ1-2

CDR3aa: CASSRDRTSGYTF
CDR3nt: TGTGCCAGCAGTCGGGACAGGACATCTGGCTACACCTTC
v_gene: TRBV12-3/TRBV12-4
d_gene: TRBD1
abundance: medium-sized
j_gene: TRBJ1-2

CDR3aa: CASRLPGQGRGYTF
CDR3nt: TGTGCCAGCAGGCTTCCGGGACAGGGGAGAGGCTACACCTTC
v_gene: TRBV12-3/TRBV12-4
d_gene: TRBD1
abundance: large
j_gene: TRBJ1-2